What follows are 6 T cell receptor beta chains derived from one specimen sequenced in a study of blood T cell repertoires in COVID-19. The assay was immunoSEQ multiplex PCR, and TCRdb's table has in-frame clones only and misses some. The sample contains 320,000 or so clones, roughly 87% of which appear only once. Material: PBMCs or T cells enriched from blood (not recorded which). These TCRs come from a woman aged 25 to 39 who had recovered from COVID-19.

This chain joins TRBV7-6 and TRBJ1-5; no clear D gene. The CDR3 loop spans 13 amino acids. The V gene lost 5 bases and the J gene lost 4 bases, with 9 bases spanning the gap. Germline V gives CDR1 SGHVS, CDR2 FNYEAQ. CDR3 residues: CASSTKENQPQHF. The CDR3 bases are TGTGCCAGCAGCACAAAGGAGAATCAGCCCCAGCATTTT.

The chain is built from TRBV25-1 and TRBJ1-4; 10 bases match TRBD1. Germline-derived CDR1 and CDR2 are MGHDK and SYGVNS. Germline trimming cut 1 base from V and 8 bases from J; bases unmatched to any gene: 1. This CDR3 spans 14 amino acids. The CDR3 region has the DNA TGTGCCAGCAGTGAATTGGGACAGGGGGAAAAACTGTTTTTT. Protein sequence: CASSELGQGEKLFF.

The chain uses TRBV28 and TRBJ1-5; no definite D call. CDR1 is MDHEN and CDR2 is SYDVKM in the germline V gene. V was clipped by 11 bases and J by 0 bases, with 17 bases between them. The CDR3 length is 15 residues. As DNA, the CDR3 is TGTGCCGGCTCTGATGACTCGGATAGCAATCAGCCCCAGCATTTT. Its translation: CAGSDDSDSNQPQHF.

The genes are TRBV3-1 (or the pseudogene TRBV3-2) and TRBJ2-7; D may be TRBD1 (7 bases). The CDR3 totals 15 residues. Germline values: CDR1 LGHDT, CDR2 YNNKEL (reference sequence). The germline V and J ends were trimmed by 4 bases and 0 bases, with 13 bases remaining between them. DNA of the CDR3: TGTGCCAGCAGCCGCGGGACAGAAAGCTCCTACGAGCAGTACTTC. Protein sequence: CASSRGTESSYEQYF.

The chain recombines TRBV15 with TRBJ1-5; 7 positions agree with TRBD1. Germline V gives CDR1 LNHNV, CDR2 YYDKDF (reference sequence). V was pared by 5 bases and J by 0 bases, with 7 bases of the junction left unmatched. The CDR3 is made up of 16 amino acids. The DNA of the CDR3 is TGTGCCACCAGCTTAGGGGACAGTTATAGCAATCAGCCCCAGCATTTT. Its translation: CATSLGDSYSNQPQHF.

The chain has TRBV9 and TRBJ2-2, with 13 bases lining up with TRBD2. CDR3 length: 20 amino acids. Germline CDR1 SGDLS, CDR2 YYNGEE. J lost 1 base, V lost 1 base, and 10 bases had no gene match. For the CDR3, the DNA is TGTGCCAGCAGCGTAACAGTGACTAGCGGGGGGCCGGGGAACACCGGGGAGCTGTTTTTT. Translating gives CASSVTVTSGGPGNTGELFF.